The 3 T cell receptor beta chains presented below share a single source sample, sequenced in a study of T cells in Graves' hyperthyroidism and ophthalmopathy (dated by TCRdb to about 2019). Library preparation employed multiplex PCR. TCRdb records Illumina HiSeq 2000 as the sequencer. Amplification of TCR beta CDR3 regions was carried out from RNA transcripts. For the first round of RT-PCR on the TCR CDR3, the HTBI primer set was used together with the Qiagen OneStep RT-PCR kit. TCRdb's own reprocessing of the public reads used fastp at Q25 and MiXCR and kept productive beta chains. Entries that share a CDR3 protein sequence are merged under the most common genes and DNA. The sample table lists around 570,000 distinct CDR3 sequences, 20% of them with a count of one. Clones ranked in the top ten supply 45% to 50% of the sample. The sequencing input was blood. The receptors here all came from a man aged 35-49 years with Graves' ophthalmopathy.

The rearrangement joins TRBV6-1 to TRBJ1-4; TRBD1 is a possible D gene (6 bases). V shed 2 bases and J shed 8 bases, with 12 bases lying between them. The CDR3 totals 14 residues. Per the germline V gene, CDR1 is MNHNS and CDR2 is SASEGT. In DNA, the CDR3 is TGTGCCAGCAGTGAATGGGCAGGGGACGAAAAACTGTTTTTT. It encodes CASSEWAGDEKLFF.

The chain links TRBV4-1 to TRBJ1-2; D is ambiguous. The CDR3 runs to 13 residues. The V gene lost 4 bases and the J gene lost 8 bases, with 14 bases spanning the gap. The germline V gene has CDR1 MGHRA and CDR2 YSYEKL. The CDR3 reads CASSPMLRVGYTF. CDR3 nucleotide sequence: TGCGCCAGCAGCCCAATGCTAAGGGTGGGCTACACCTTC.

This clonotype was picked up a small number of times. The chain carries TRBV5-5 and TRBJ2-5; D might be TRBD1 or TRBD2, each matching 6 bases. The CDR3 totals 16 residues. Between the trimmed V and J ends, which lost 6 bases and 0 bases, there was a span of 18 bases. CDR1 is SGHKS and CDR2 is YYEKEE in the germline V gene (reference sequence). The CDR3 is CASTRGPSLYQETQYF. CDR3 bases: TGTGCCAGCACCCGGGGGCCTAGTTTGTACCAAGAGACCCAGTACTTC.